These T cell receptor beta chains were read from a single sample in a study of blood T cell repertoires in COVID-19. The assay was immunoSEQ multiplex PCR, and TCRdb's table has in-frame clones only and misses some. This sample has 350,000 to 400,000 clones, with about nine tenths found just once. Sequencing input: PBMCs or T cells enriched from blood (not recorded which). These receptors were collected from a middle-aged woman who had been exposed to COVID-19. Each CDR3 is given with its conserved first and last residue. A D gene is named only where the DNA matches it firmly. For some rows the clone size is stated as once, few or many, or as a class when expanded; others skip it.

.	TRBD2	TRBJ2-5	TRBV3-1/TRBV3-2	TGTGCCAGCAGCCCGACCTCGGGGGGGGAGACCCAGTACTTC	CASSPTSGGETQYF
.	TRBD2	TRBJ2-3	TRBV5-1	TGCGCCAGCAGTGCCCAGCGGGGGGCGGGAGATACGCAGTATTTT	CASSAQRGAGDTQYF
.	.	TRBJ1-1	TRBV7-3	TGTGCCAGCAGCTTAAACGGGGGCGGGAGTGAAGCTTTCTTT	CASSLNGGGSEAFF
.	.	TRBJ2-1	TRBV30	TGTGCCTGGAGCGGAGGGCCGGGACTGGGAATCTTC	CAWSGGPGLGIF
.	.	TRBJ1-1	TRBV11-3	TGTGCCAGCAGCTCGAACAACAGGGAAGCTTTCTTT	CASSSNNREAFF
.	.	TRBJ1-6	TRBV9	TGTGCCAGCAGCGTAGGGAGAGAGGCTCCCCTCCACTTT	CASSVGREAPLHF
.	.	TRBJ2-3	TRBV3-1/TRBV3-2	TGTGCCAGCAGCCCAACGGGGGGCCGATCCACAGATACGCAGTATTTT	CASSPTGGRSTDTQYF
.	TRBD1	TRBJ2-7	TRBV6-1	TGTGCCAGCAGTGAAGATGCCAGGGGGTACGAGCAGTACTTC	CASSEDARGYEQYF
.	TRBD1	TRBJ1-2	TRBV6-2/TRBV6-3	TGTGCCAGCAGTAAGAACCTACAGGGGCATGGCTACACCTTC	CASSKNLQGHGYTF
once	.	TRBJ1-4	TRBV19	TGTGCCAGTAGTATCCCCAGGGGTCCTAATGAAAAACTGTTTTTT	CASSIPRGPNEKLFF
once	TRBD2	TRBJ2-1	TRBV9	TGTGCCAGCAGCGTAGGGGCAGCGGGAGCCCATTTCTTC	CASSVGAAGAHFF
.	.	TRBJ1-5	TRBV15	TGTGCCACCAGCCTGAAGCGCGGGAATCAGCCCCAGCATTTT	CATSLKRGNQPQHF
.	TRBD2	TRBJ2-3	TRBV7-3	TGTGCCAGCAGCTTAGATCCCCTAGCGGGGCCCTTGGGAGATACGCAGTATTTT	CASSLDPLAGPLGDTQYF
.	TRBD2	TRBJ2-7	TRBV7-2	TGTGCCAGCAGAACGACTAGCGGGAGCTACGAGCAGTACTTC	CASRTTSGSYEQYF
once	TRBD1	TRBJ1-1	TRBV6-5	TGTGCCAGCAGTTACTCGACAGGGGGGTACACTGAAGCTTTCTTT	CASSYSTGGYTEAFF
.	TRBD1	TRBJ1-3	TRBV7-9	TGTGCCAGCAGCGCCATTACAGGGGACTCTGGAAACACCATATATTTT	CASSAITGDSGNTIYF
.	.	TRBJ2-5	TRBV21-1	TGTGCCAGCAGCAAAGGGACAGGGGGCAAGGAGACCCAGTACTTC	CASSKGTGGKETQYF
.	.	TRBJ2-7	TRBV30	TGTGCCTGGAGCACGGGGACCTACGAGCAGTACTTC	CAWSTGTYEQYF
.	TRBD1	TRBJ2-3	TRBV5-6	TGTGCCAGCAGCTTCGACAGGGGGTCCGCAGATACGCAGTATTTT	CASSFDRGSADTQYF
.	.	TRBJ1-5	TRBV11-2	TGTGCCAGCAGCTTGGGTACGGGTCAGCCCCAGCATTTT	CASSLGTGQPQHF
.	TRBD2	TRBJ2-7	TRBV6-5	TGTGCCAGCAGTTTGGGCGGGGGGGTCTCCTACGAGCAGTACTTC	CASSLGGGVSYEQYF
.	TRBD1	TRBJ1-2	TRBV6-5	TGTGCCAGCACCTTAGACAGGGTAGAGGGTGGCTACACCTTC	CASTLDRVEGGYTF
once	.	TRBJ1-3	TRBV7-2	TGTGCCAGCAGCCAGGGATCGGGGGGCTGGGTTGGAAACACCATATATTTT	CASSQGSGGWVGNTIYF
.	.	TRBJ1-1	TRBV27	TGTGCCAGCAGTCCCCTCCTTGACAGGTACACTGAAGCTTTCTTT	CASSPLLDRYTEAFF
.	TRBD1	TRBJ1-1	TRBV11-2	TGTGCCAGCACCCGCGGACAGGGGACCCCTGAAGCTTTCTTT	CASTRGQGTPEAFF
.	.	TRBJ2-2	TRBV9	TGTGCCAGCAGCCTCCCCGTGAGGGGGGGAGACCACCCCGGGGAGCTGTTTTTT	CASSLPVRGGDHPGELFF
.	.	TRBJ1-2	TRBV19	TGTGCCAGTAGTATAGATCAGGTGGTCTATGGCTACACCTTC	CASSIDQVVYGYTF
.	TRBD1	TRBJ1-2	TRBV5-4	TGTGCCAGCAGCTTGGTCGGGACAGATGGGGCCGGCTACACCTTC	CASSLVGTDGAGYTF
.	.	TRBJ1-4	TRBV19	TGTGCCAGTAGTTGGTCCGGTAGAGGAGATGAAAAACTGTTTTTT	CASSWSGRGDEKLFF
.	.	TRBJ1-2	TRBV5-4	TGTGCCAGCAGCTTAGGGGGAGGGGGAGATGGCTACACCTTC	CASSLGGGGDGYTF
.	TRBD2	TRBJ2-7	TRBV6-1	TGTGCCAGCAGTGAACGGTTGGGCCTTTTAGCGGGAGGCGCCTACGAGCAGTACTTC	CASSERLGLLAGGAYEQYF
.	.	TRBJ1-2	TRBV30	TGTGCCTGGCCAACACAGGTCCGCTATGGCTACACCTTC	CAWPTQVRYGYTF
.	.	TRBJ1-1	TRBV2	TGTGCCAGCAGTGGTCAGGGCTACACTGAAGCTTTCTTT	CASSGQGYTEAFF
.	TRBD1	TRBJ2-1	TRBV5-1	TGCGCCAGCCGGTCGACAGGGGATGATAGAGGTGAGCAGTTCTTC	CASRSTGDDRGEQFF
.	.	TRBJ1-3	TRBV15	TGTGCCACCAGCAGAGAGAGGGTGGCTGGAAACACCATATATTTT	CATSRERVAGNTIYF
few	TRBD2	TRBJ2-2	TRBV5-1	TGCGCCAGCAGCTTCGGACTAGCGGGAGGCACCGGGGAGCTGTTTTTT	CASSFGLAGGTGELFF
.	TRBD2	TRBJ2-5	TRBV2	TGTGCCAGCAGTTCGCCCGGTCTAGCGGGGGTGGAGACCCAGTACTTC	CASSSPGLAGVETQYF
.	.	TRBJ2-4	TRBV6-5	TGTGCCAGCAGCTCCCCCGGTTCAGCCAAAAACATTCAGTACTTC	CASSSPGSAKNIQYF
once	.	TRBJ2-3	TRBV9	TGTGCCAGCAGCGTAAACCCTAGCCCACCCGCAGATACGCAGTATTTT	CASSVNPSPPADTQYF
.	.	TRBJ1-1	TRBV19	TGTGCCAGTAGGACTAGAACGGGCGGGTTGAACACTGAAGCTTTCTTT	CASRTRTGGLNTEAFF
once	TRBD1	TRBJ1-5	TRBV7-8	TGTGCCAGCAGCTTGGCGGGACAGCTGAGCAATCAGCCCCAGCATTTT	CASSLAGQLSNQPQHF
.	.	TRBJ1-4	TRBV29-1	TGCAGCGTTCAAGGGGCCCGGGGTGGCGAAAAACTGTTTTTT	CSVQGARGGEKLFF
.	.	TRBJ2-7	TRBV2	TGTGCCAGCAGTCCCGGGGAGGATTACGAGCAGTACTTC	CASSPGEDYEQYF
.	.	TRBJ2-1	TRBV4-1	TGCGCCAGCAGCCCAAATCACAATGAGCAGTTCTTC	CASSPNHNEQFF
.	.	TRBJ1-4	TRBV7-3	TGTGCCAGCAGCTCTGCGGGGGGTGAAAAACTGTTTTTT	CASSSAGGEKLFF
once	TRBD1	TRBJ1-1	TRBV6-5	TGTGCCAGCAGTTCCAGACAGGGGGGAAACACTGAAGCTTTCTTT	CASSSRQGGNTEAFF
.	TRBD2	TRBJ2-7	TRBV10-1	TGCGCCAGCAGTCGACTAGCGGGAGGGATGTACGAGCAGTACTTC	CASSRLAGGMYEQYF
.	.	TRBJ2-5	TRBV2	TGTGCCAGCAGTTCCGGTAAACAGGAGACCCAGTACTTC	CASSSGKQETQYF
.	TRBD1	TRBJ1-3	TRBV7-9	TGTGCCAGCAGCTTAGGGACAGGGGGCGCCTCTGGAAACACCATATATTTT	CASSLGTGGASGNTIYF
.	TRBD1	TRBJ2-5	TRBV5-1	TGCGCCAGCAAATTCTCCACAGGGGGGCAAGAGACCCAGTACTTC	CASKFSTGGQETQYF
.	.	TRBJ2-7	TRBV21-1	TGTGCCAGCAGCATCGGACTAGAAGACTACGAGCAGTACTTC	CASSIGLEDYEQYF
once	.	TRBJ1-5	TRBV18	TGTGCCAGCTCACCGGTGGCAGGTAAACACTCCAATCAGCCCCAGCATTTT	CASSPVAGKHSNQPQHF